This paragraph reports one TCR beta chain. The antigen is undetermined. V lost 1 base, J lost 8 bases, and 11 bases lay in between. The CDR3 spans 13 residues. Germline-derived CDR1 and CDR2 are LNHNV and YYDKDF (reference sequence). These data come from a study of T cell responses to AZD1222 COVID-19 vaccine. Study results and caveats: The sample set comprised mostly white British donors with more females, and clonal diversity was possibly underestimated.

Profiling relied on immunoSEQ multiplex PCR, and the TCRdb table lists in-frame clones only, not all of them. Of some 150,000 clones in the sample, 88% were seen once. The chain uses TRBV15 and TRBJ1-2, with TRBD1 as a possible D gene (6 bases). The receptor comes from an adult who received the AZD1222 COVID-19 vaccine. The starting material was peripheral blood, obtained 28 days after the second AZD1222 dose. The CDR3 bases are TGTGCCACCAGCAGAGGGACAGTTGGAGGCTACACCTTC. Protein sequence: CATSRGTVGGYTF.